This T cell receptor beta chain appears in the sequencing data of a study of T cells in Graves' hyperthyroidism and ophthalmopathy. For the study at large: Staff took peripheral blood when the initial diagnosis was made, before any treatment began.

Amplified TCR beta CDR3 regions derived from RNA transcripts. The HTBI primer set was used in a first-round RT-PCR of the TCR CDR3. TCRdb re-called the multiplex PCR reads through MiXCR, storing one row per CDR3 protein. The data hold under 450,000 distinct CDR3 sequences, with about 15% observed a single time. This CDR3 has 20 residues. After removal of 2 bases from V and 4 bases from J, the junction contained 20 bases not matched to a gene. The V gene's germline CDR1 is MNHEY and CDR2 SVGAGI. Isolation of PBMCs was performed on 8.5 to 10 ml fresh peripheral blood. This clonotype has a count of ten or more.

The J gene is TRBJ2-3, the V gene TRBV6-5; 8 bases are shared with TRBD2. The sample taken for sequencing was blood. This sequence was found in a woman under 30 with Graves' hyperthyroidism. CDR3 region: CASSYQGSGAPPNWADTQYF. The CDR3 DNA follows: TGTGCCAGCAGTTACCAAGGTAGCGGGGCGCCTCCAAATTGGGCAGATACGCAGTATTTT.